This T cell receptor (beta chain) was retrieved from a study of blood T cell repertoires in COVID-19. The CDR3 contains 14 residues. Looked up from germline, CDR1 is SGHRS and CDR2 is YFSETQ. Trimming took off 0 bases at V and 5 bases at J, with 8 bases between the two ends. Profiled with immunoSEQ multiplex PCR; TCRdb holds only in-frame clones, not every one. The data hold approximately 80,000 clones, with 70% to 90% observed a single time. Sequencing was done on a sample of peripheral blood. The chain combines TRBV5-1 with TRBJ1-4; D possibly corresponds to TRBD1 (5 bases). The receptor was derived from a woman older than 75 with acute or convalescent COVID-19. CDR3 DNA sequence: TGCGCCAGCAGCTTGGCAGGGATGAATGAAAAACTGTTTTTT. Its translation: CASSLAGMNEKLFF.